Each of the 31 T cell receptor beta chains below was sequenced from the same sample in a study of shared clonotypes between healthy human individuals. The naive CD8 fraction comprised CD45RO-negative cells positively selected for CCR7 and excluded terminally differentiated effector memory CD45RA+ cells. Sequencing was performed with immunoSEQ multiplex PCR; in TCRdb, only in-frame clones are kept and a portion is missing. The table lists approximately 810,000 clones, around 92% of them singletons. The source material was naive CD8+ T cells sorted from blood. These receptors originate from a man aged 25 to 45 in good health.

The DNA of the CDR3 is TGTGCCAGCAGCGTACGGGACGGTCGAGGCTACACCTTC. It specifies CASSVRDGRGYTF. V and J are TRBV9 and TRBJ1-2, with D possibly being TRBD1 (5 bases). The CDR3 contains 13 residues. Looked up from germline, CDR1 is SGDLS and CDR2 is YYNGEE. V was pared by 1 base and J by 8 bases, with 12 bases between.

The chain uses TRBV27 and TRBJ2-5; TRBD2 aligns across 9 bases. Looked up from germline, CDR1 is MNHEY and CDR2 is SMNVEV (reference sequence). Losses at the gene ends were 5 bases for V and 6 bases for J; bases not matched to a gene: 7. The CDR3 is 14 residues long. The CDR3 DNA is TGTGCCAGCAGTATTAGCGGGAGAATAAAGACCCAGTACTTC. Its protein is CASSISGRIKTQYF.

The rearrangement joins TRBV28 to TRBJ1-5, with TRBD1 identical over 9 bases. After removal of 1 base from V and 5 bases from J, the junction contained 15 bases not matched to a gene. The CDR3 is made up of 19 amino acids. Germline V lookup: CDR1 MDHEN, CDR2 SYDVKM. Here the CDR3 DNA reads TGTGCCAGCAGTTTATCTTTTTTACCGGGGACAGGGTGGCATCAGCCCCAGCATTTT. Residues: CASSLSFLPGTGWHQPQHF.

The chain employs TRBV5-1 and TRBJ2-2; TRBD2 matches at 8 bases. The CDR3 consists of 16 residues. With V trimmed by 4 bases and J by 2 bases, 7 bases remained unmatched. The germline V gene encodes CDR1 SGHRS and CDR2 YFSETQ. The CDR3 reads CASSPSGSPNTGELFF. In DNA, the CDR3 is TGCGCCAGCAGCCCGAGCGGGAGCCCTAACACCGGGGAGCTGTTTTTT.

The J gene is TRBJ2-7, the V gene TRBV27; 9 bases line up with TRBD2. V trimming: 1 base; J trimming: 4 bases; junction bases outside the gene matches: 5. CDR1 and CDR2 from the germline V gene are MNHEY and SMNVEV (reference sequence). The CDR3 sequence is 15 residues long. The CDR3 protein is CASSLWREGFYEQYF. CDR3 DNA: TGTGCCAGCAGTTTATGGCGGGAGGGTTTTTACGAGCAGTACTTC.

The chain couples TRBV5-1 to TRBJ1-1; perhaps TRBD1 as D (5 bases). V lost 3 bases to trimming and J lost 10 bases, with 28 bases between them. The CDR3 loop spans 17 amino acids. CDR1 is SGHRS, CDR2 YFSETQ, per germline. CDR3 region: CASSSGFIMSQGRPAFF. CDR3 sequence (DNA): TGCGCCAGCAGCTCCGGCTTTATTATGAGTCAGGGACGTCCAGCTTTCTTT.

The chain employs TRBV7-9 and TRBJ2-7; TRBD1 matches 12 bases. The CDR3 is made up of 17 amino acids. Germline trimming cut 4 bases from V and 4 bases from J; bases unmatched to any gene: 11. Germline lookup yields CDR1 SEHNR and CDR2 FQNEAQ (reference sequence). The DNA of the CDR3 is TGTGCCAGCAGCTCCGAGACGGGGGACAGGGGGCAATACGAGCAGTACTTC. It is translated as CASSSETGDRGQYEQYF.

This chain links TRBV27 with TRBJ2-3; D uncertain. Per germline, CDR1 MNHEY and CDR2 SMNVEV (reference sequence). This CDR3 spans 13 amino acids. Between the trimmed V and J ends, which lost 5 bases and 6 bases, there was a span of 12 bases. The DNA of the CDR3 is TGTGCCAGCAGTCCTCTCGATACGGATACGCAGTATTTT. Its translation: CASSPLDTDTQYF.

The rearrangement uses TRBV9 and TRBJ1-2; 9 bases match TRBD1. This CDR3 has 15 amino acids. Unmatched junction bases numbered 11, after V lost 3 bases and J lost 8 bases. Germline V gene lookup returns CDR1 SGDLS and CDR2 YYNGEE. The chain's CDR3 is CASSGSGTGLGGYTF. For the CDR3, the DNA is TGTGCCAGCAGCGGATCCGGGACAGGGCTCGGCGGCTACACCTTC. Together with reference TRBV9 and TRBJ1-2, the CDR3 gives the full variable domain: DSGVTQTPKHLITATGQRVTLRCSPRSGDLSVYWYQQSLDQGLQFLIQYYNGEERAKGNILERFSAQQFPDLHSELNLSSLELGDSALYFCASSGSGTGLGGYTFGSGTRLTVV.

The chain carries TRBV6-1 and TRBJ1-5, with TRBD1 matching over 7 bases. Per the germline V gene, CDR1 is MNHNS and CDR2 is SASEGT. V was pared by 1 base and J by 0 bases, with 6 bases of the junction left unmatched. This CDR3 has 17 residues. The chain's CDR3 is CASSEGRGQYSNQPQHF. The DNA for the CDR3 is TGTGCCAGCAGTGAAGGGAGGGGGCAATATAGCAATCAGCCCCAGCATTTT.

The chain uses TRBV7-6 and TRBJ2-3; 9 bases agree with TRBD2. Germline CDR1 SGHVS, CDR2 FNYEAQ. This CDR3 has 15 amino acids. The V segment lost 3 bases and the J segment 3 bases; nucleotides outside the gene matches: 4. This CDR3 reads CASSFSGRLTDTQYF. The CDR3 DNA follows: TGTGCCAGCAGCTTTAGCGGGAGATTGACAGATACGCAGTATTTT.

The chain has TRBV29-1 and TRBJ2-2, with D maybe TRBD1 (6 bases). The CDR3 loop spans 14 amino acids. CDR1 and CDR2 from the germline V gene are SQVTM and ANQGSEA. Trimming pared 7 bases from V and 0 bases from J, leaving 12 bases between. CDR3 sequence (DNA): TGCAGCGCATCCGGGACAACGAACACCGGGGAGCTGTTTTTT. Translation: CSASGTTNTGELFF.

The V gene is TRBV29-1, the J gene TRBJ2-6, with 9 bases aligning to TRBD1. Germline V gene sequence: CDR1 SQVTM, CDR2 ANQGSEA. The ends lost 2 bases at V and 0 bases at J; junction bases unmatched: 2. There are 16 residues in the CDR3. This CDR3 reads CSVETGGTSGANVLTF. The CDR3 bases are TGCAGCGTTGAAACAGGGGGCACCTCTGGGGCCAACGTCCTGACTTTC.

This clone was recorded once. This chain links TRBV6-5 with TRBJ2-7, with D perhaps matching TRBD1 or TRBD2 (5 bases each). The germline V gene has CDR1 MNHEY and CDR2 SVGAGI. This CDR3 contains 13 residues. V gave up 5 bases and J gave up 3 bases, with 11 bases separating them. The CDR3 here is CASSPGTLYEQYF. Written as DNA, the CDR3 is TGTGCCAGCAGTCCCGGGACCCTCTACGAGCAGTACTTC.

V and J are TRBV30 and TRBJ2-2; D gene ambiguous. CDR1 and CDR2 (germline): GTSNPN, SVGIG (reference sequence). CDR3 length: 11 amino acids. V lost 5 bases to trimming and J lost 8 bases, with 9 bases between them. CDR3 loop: CAWGSTGELFF. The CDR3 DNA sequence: TGTGCCTGGGGGTCGACGGGGGAGCTGTTTTTT.

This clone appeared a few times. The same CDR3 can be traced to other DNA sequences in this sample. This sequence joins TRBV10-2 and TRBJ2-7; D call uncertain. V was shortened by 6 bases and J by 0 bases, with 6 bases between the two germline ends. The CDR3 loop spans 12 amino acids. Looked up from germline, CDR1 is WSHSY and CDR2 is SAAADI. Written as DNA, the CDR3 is TGCGCCAGCAGCGGCCTCTCCTACGAGCAGTACTTC. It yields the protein CASSGLSYEQYF.

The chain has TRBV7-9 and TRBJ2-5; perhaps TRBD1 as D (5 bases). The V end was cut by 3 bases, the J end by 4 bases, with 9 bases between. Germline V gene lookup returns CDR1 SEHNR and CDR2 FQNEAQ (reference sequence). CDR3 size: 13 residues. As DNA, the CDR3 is TGTGCCAGCAGCTTGGGAAGGGGAGAGACCCAGTACTTC. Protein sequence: CASSLGRGETQYF.

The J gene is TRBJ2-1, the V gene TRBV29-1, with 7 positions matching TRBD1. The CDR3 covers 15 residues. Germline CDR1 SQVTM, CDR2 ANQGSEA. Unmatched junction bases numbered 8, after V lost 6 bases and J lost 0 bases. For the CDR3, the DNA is TGCAGCGTGGCTCCGGGACAGTACTCCTACAATGAGCAGTTCTTC. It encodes CSVAPGQYSYNEQFF.

CDR3 nucleotides: TGTGCCAGCTCTCAGGGGGGACTAGCATCAGATACGCAGTATTTT. Protein product: CASSQGGLASDTQYF. The chain recombines TRBV18 with TRBJ2-3; 9 bases map to TRBD2. V lost 6 bases and J lost 4; bases outside the gene matches: 8. CDR1 and CDR2 from the germline V gene are KGHSH and LQKENI. The CDR3 contains 15 residues. Full variable domain (rest looked up from reference TRBV18 and TRBJ2-3): NAGVMQNPRHLVRRRGQEARLRCSPMKGHSHVYWYRQLPEEGLKFMVYLQKENIIDESGMPKERFSAEFPKEGPSILRIQQVVRGDSAAYFCASSQGGLASDTQYFGPGTRLTVL.

CDR3 nucleotide sequence: TGCGCCAGCAGCCAAGAAGGGGGAGGGTCTAGTATCAATGAGCAGTTCTTC. This sequence encodes CASSQEGGGSSINEQFF. V usage is TRBV4-1 and J usage is TRBJ2-1, with D perhaps matching TRBD2 (7 bases). Between the trimmed V and J ends, which lost 0 bases and 6 bases, there was a span of 18 bases. Germline CDR1 is MGHRA and CDR2 is YSYEKL. This CDR3 region has 17 residues.

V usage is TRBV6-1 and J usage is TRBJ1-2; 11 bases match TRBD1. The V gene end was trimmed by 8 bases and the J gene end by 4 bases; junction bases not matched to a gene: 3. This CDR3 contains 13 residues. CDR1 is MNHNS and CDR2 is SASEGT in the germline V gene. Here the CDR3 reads CASGDRGIYGYTF. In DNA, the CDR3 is TGTGCCAGCGGGGACAGGGGGATCTATGGCTACACCTTC.

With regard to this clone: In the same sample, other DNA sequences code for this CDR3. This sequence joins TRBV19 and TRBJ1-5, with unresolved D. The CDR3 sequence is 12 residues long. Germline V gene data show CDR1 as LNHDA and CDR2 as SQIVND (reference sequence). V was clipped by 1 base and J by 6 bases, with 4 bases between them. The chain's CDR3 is CASSIGGQPQHF. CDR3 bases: TGTGCCAGTAGTATAGGGGGTCAGCCCCAGCATTTT.

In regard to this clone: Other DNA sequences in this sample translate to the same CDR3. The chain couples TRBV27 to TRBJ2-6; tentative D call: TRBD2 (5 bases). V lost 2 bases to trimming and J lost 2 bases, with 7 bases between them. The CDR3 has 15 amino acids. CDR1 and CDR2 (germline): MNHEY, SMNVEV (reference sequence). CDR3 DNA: TGTGCCAGCAGTTTAGGGAGTCCTGGGGCCAACGTCCTGACTTTC. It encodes CASSLGSPGANVLTF.

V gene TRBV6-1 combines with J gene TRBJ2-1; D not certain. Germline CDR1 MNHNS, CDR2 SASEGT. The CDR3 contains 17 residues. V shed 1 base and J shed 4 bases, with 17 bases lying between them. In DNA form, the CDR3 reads TGTGCCAGCAGTGAAGGCCTAACACGATTCTATTACAATGAGCAGTTCTTC. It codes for CASSEGLTRFYYNEQFF.

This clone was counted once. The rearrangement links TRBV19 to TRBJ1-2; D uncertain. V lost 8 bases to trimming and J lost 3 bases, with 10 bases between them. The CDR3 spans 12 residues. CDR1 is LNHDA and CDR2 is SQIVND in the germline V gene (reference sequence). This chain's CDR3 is CASYKEYYGYTF. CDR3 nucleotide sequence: TGTGCCAGTTACAAGGAATACTATGGCTACACCTTC.

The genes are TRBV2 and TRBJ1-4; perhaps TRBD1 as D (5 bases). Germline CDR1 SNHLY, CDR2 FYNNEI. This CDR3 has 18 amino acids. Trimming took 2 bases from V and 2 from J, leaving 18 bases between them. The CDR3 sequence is CASSERAGIDATNEKLFF. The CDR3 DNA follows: TGTGCCAGCAGTGAAAGGGCAGGGATAGATGCGACTAATGAAAAACTGTTTTTT.

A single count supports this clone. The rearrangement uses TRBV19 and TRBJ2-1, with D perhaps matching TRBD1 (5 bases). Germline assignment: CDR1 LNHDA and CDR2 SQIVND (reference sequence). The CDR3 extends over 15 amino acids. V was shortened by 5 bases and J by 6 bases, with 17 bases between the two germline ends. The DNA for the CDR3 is TGTGCCAGTAGTGAAGGGTCCAGGGCCTCCAATGAGCAGTTCTTC. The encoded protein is CASSEGSRASNEQFF.

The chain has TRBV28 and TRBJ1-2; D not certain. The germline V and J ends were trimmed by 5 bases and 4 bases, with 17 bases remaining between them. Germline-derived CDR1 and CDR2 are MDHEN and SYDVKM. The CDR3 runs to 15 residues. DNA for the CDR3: TGTGCCAGCAGTCCGGGTCGAACCGCTTTCTATGGCTACACCTTC. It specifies CASSPGRTAFYGYTF.

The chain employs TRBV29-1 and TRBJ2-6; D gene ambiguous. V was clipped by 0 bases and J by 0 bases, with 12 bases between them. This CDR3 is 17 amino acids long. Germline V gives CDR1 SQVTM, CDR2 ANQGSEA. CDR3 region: CSVEDQGTLSGANVLTF. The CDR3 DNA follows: TGCAGCGTTGAAGATCAAGGAACCCTCTCTGGGGCCAACGTCCTGACTTTC.

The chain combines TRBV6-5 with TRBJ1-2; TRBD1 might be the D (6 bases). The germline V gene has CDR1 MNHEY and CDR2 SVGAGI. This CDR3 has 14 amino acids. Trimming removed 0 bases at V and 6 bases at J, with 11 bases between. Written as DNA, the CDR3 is TGTGCCAGCAGTTACTCGATCTGGACAGATGGCTACACCTTC. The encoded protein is CASSYSIWTDGYTF.

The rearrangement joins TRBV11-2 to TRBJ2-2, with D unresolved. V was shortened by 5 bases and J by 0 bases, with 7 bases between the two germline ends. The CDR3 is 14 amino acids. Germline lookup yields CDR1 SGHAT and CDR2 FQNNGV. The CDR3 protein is CASSGVPNTGELFF. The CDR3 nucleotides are TGTGCCAGCAGCGGGGTACCGAACACCGGGGAGCTGTTTTTT.